The 24 T cell receptor beta chains below come from one sample, sequenced in a study of T cells in Graves' hyperthyroidism and ophthalmopathy. RNA transcripts yielded amplified TCR beta CDR3 regions. When the TCR CDR3 underwent first-round RT-PCR, the HTBI primer set was used. One entry per CDR3 protein, called by TCRdb with MiXCR from the multiplex PCR reads. The data contain nearly 750,000 distinct CDR3 sequences, about 35% of them singletons. The sequenced material came from blood. The source of these receptors is a woman between 40 and 55 years old with Graves' hyperthyroidism.

This clonotype was seen at least ten times. V is TRBV29-1 and J is TRBJ1-5, with 7 bases fitting TRBD1. The trim removed 8 bases at V and 0 bases at J, leaving 7 bases unmatched. This CDR3 is built from 14 residues. Germline assignment: CDR1 SQVTM and CDR2 ANQGSEA. In nucleotides, the CDR3 is TGCAGCATCCGGGACAGCATTAGCAATCAGCCCCAGCATTTT. Translated, it gives CSIRDSISNQPQHF.

The chain has TRBV6-5 and TRBJ2-5, with D possibly matching TRBD2 (6 bases). V gave up 5 bases and J gave up 0 bases, with 13 bases separating them. This CDR3 spans 15 amino acids. Germline assignment: CDR1 MNHEY and CDR2 SVGAGI. This chain's CDR3 is CASSPGLNYQETQYF. The CDR3 DNA sequence: TGTGCCAGCAGTCCGGGACTTAACTACCAAGAGACCCAGTACTTC.

This clonotype was observed a single time. The gene calls are TRBV6-5 and TRBJ1-5; 10 nucleotides align to TRBD1. Germline CDR1 is MNHEY and CDR2 is SVGAGI. The CDR3 spans 15 residues. Unmatched junction bases numbered 6, after V lost 5 bases and J lost 5 bases. The CDR3 protein is CASSGDRGAYQPQHF. Here the CDR3 DNA reads TGTGCCAGCAGTGGGGACAGGGGAGCGTATCAGCCCCAGCATTTT.

The rearrangement joins TRBV2 to TRBJ1-4; 9 nucleotides align to TRBD1. Germline CDR1 and CDR2: SNHLY and FYNNEI. There are 14 residues in the CDR3. V shed 7 bases, J shed 7 bases, and the junction held 7 bases outside the gene matches. The CDR3 spells CASMTTGGFEKLFF. In nucleotides, the CDR3 is TGTGCCAGCATGACGACAGGGGGTTTTGAAAAACTGTTTTTT.

J is TRBJ2-5 and V is TRBV15, with TRBD2 identical over 9 bases. The CDR3 sequence is 14 residues long. Unmatched junction bases numbered 9, after V lost 8 bases and J lost 5 bases. The germline V gene encodes CDR1 LNHNV and CDR2 YYDKDF (reference sequence). In nucleotides, the CDR3 is TGTGCCACCTCCGCGGCGGGGGGGACGGAGACCCAGTACTTC. Encoded protein: CATSAAGGTETQYF.

The chain recombines TRBV10-3 with TRBJ2-6; D gene ambiguous. CDR3 length: 14 residues. In germline, CDR1 is ENHRY, CDR2 SYGVKD. V lost 6 bases, J lost 2 bases, and 8 bases lay in between. Written as DNA, the CDR3 is TGTGCCATCAGGAAAGACACTGGGGCCAACGTCCTGACTTTC. It translates to CAIRKDTGANVLTF.

The chain combines TRBV14 with TRBJ2-5; D is possibly TRBD1 or TRBD2 (5 bases each). The CDR3 has 12 amino acids. V lost 3 bases to trimming and J lost 14 bases, with 16 bases between them. From germline, CDR1 is SGHDN and CDR2 FVKESK. Here the CDR3 reads CASSQGPYPGYF. CDR3 nucleotide sequence: TGTGCCAGCAGCCAGGGACCTTACCCAGGTTACTTC.

This clonotype was seen a handful of times. V usage is TRBV12-3 or TRBV12-4 and J usage is TRBJ2-7; D could derive from TRBD1 or TRBD2 (5 bases each). The CDR3 length is 13 residues. Trimming stripped 5 bases from V and 6 bases from J, with 14 bases between. Here the CDR3 DNA reads TGTGCCAGCAGTCCAGGGACCCCAGCCGAGCAGTACTTC. The encoded protein is CASSPGTPAEQYF.

The chain joins TRBV10-1 to TRBJ2-1, with D uncertain. Germline V gene data show CDR1 as WNHNN and CDR2 as SYGVQD (reference sequence). V was shortened by 8 bases and J by 0 bases, with 8 bases between the two germline ends. The CDR3 has 13 amino acids. In nucleotides, the CDR3 is TGCGCCAGCGGGTCTAGCTCCTACAATGAGCAGTTCTTC. Translation: CASGSSSYNEQFF.

This clonotype was seen only a few times. The chain joins TRBV12-3 or TRBV12-4 to TRBJ2-2, with TRBD1 as a possible D gene (6 bases). The V and J ends lost 4 bases and 5 bases respectively, with 17 bases between them. The CDR3 contains 16 residues. DNA of the CDR3: TGTGCCAGCAGTTCTCCTCCCGGGACAAGAACCGGGGAGCTGTTTTTT. It codes for CASSSPPGTRTGELFF.

The J gene is TRBJ1-2, the V gene TRBV19, with D possibly TRBD1 on 6 matching bases. Germline lookup yields CDR1 LNHDA and CDR2 SQIVND (reference sequence). The CDR3 covers 13 residues. V lost 3 bases and J lost 9, with 14 bases in between. The CDR3 DNA reads as TGTGCCAGTAGTATGAGGGGGGATTCTCGCTACACCTTC. This sequence encodes CASSMRGDSRYTF. Variable domain in full (rest from reference TRBV19 and TRBJ1-2): DGGITQSPKYLFRKEGQNVTLSCEQNLNHDAMYWYRQDPGQGLRLIYYSQIVNDFQKGDIAEGYSVSREKKESFPLTVTSAQKNPTAFYLCASSMRGDSRYTFGSGTRLTVV.

This clonotype turned up a few times. J is TRBJ2-7 and V is TRBV6-2 or TRBV6-3; TRBD2 is a possible D gene (5 bases). V lost 8 bases, J lost 5 bases, and 16 bases lay in between. The CDR3 is made up of 13 amino acids. Germline V gene lookup returns CDR1 MNHEY and CDR2 SVGEGT. The CDR3 sequence is CASLDPWRDEQYF. CDR3 in DNA: TGTGCCAGCCTGGACCCGTGGCGGGACGAGCAGTACTTC.

This clonotype occurred many times. The chain has TRBV29-1 and TRBJ1-2, with D unclear. There are 12 residues in the CDR3. V lost 7 bases to trimming and J lost 8 bases, with 17 bases between them. The germline CDR1 and CDR2 sequences are SQVTM and ANQGSEA. The CDR3 loop reads CSAETLFGGYTF. CDR3 nucleotides: TGCAGCGCCGAGACACTGTTTGGGGGCTACACCTTC.

The gene calls are TRBV6-1 and TRBJ1-3; D possibly corresponds to TRBD1 (6 bases). The CDR3 runs to 17 residues. Germline assignment: CDR1 MNHNS and CDR2 SASEGT. Trimming removed 6 bases from V and 0 bases from J, with 18 bases in between. CDR3: CASRTLRGPDSGNTIYF. The CDR3 DNA reads TGTGCCAGCAGGACCCTTCGGGGGCCTGACTCTGGAAACACCATATATTTT.

This chain uses TRBV20-1 with TRBJ1-2, with 9 bases lining up with TRBD1. The CDR3 consists of 16 residues. From germline, CDR1 is DFQATT and CDR2 SNEGSKA (reference sequence). The trim removed 1 base at V and 3 bases at J, leaving 9 bases unmatched. The CDR3 here is CSARVHLQGADYGYTF. The CDR3 DNA reads TGCAGTGCTAGAGTTCACCTACAGGGGGCGGACTATGGCTACACCTTC.

This rearrangement joins TRBV11-2 to TRBJ2-7, with 9 nucleotides matching TRBD2. Germline CDR1 and CDR2: SGHAT and FQNNGV. Germline trimming cut 1 base from V and 3 bases from J; bases unmatched to any gene: 4. The CDR3 length is 15 residues. CDR3 in amino acids: CASSLGAGGLYEQYF. CDR3 nucleotides: TGTGCCAGCAGCTTAGGAGCGGGGGGCCTCTACGAGCAGTACTTC.

The V gene is TRBV7-2, the J gene TRBJ2-1; D is possibly TRBD1 or TRBD2 (5 bases each). The V gene lost 8 bases and the J gene lost 2 bases, with 10 bases spanning the gap. The germline gives CDR1 SGHTA, CDR2 FQGNSA. The CDR3 sequence is 13 residues long. The CDR3 coding sequence is TGTGCCAGCTTTGGGACGGCCTACAATGAGCAGTTCTTC. It encodes CASFGTAYNEQFF.

In this sample, this clonotype turned up many times. The gene calls are TRBV25-1 and TRBJ2-2; 10 bases map to TRBD2. From germline, CDR1 is MGHDK and CDR2 SYGVNS. The CDR3 covers 14 residues. Germline trimming cut 8 bases from V and 5 bases from J; bases unmatched to any gene: 5. CDR3 coding DNA: TGTGCCAGCCGGTCACTAGCGGGAACCGGGGAGCTGTTTTTT. The encoded protein is CASRSLAGTGELFF.

This clonotype was observed at least ten times. This chain connects TRBV13 to TRBJ2-7, with D perhaps assigned TRBD1 or TRBD2 (5 bases each). Trimming took off 1 base at V and 5 bases at J, with 9 bases between the two ends. The CDR3 is made up of 13 amino acids. The germline V gene has CDR1 PRHDT and CDR2 FYEKMQ (reference sequence). CDR3: CASSLEGDDEQYF. The CDR3 bases are TGTGCCAGCAGCTTAGAAGGGGACGACGAGCAGTACTTC. The complete variable domain, with remaining parts taken from reference TRBV13 and TRBJ2-7, reads AAGVIQSPRHLIKEKRETATLKCYPIPRHDTVYWYQQGPGQDPQFLISFYEKMQSDKGSIPDRFSAQQFSDYHSELNMSSLELGDSALYFCASSLEGDDEQYFGPGTRLTVT.

This chain links TRBV12-3 or TRBV12-4 with TRBJ2-2; 12 positions agree with TRBD2. The CDR3 length is 15 residues. V dropped 6 bases and J dropped 6; count of bases not matched to a gene: 5. This CDR3 reads CASRPPSGRAGELFF. The CDR3 region has the DNA TGTGCCAGCAGGCCGCCTAGCGGGAGGGCCGGGGAGCTGTTTTTT.

There are many counts of this clonotype. This chain uses TRBV7-9 with TRBJ2-5; TRBD2 might be the D (6 bases). Between the trimmed V and J ends, which lost 5 bases and 5 bases, there was a span of 18 bases. The V gene's germline CDR1 is SEHNR and CDR2 FQNEAQ (reference sequence). The CDR3 has 15 residues. As DNA, the CDR3 is TGTGCCAGCAGCCCACCCCGTGGCGGGATTGAGACCCAGTACTTC. Encoded protein: CASSPPRGGIETQYF.

On this clonotype: A junction boundary mismatches the germline segment, possibly from a read error. The V and J genes are TRBV24-1 and TRBJ1-1; D is unclear. The germline V gene encodes CDR1 KGHDR and CDR2 SFDVKD. This CDR3 has 13 residues. The CDR3 loop reads CASSSLSEREAFF. CDR3 nucleotide sequence: TGTGCCAGCAGTTCCCTCAGTGAACGGGAAGCTTTCTTT.

This clonotype was observed a few times. A much larger clone differs from this one at a single base, so this may be a read error. The V and J genes are TRBV7-8 and TRBJ1-4; perhaps TRBD1 as D (6 bases). Germline loops: CDR1 SGHVS, CDR2 FQNEAQ. The CDR3 consists of 13 residues. Here the CDR3 DNA reads TGTGCCAGCAGCCCGAGACAGGATGAAAAACTGCTTTTT. Its protein is CASSPRQDEKLLF.

This clonotype was recorded many times. The chain has TRBV19 and TRBJ1-1; D ambiguous. Germline CDR1 reads LNHDA; CDR2 reads SQIVND (reference sequence). The V and J ends lost 8 bases and 10 bases respectively, with 20 bases between them. The CDR3 is made up of 13 amino acids. In nucleotides, the CDR3 is TGTGCCAGTGGCGCCAGCGCCCCGCGGGGAGCTTTCTTT. Protein: CASGASAPRGAFF. Looking up the rest from reference TRBV19 and TRBJ1-1 gives the full variable domain: DGGITQSPKYLFRKEGQNVTLSCEQNLNHDAMYWYRQDPGQGLRLIYYSQIVNDFQKGDIAEGYSVSREKKESFPLTVTSAQKNPTAFYLCASGASAPRGAFFGQGTRLTVV.